The 19 T cell receptor beta chains presented below share a single source sample, sequenced in a study of blood T cell repertoires in COVID-19. Clones were read by immunoSEQ multiplex PCR, and TCRdb kept only the in-frame ones, dropping some. The data hold about 180,000 clones, with roughly 81% observed a single time. The sequenced sample consisted of peripheral blood. The origin of the receptors is a woman of 80 years or more with COVID-19, enrolled during active disease.

The V call is TRBV21-1, the J call TRBJ2-1; the table names TRBD2, a call not compared with the DNA. TRBV21-1 is labeled a pseudogene. The CDR3 loop spans 17 amino acids. Here the CDR3 reads CASSKPRAQPPCNEQFF. The CDR3, as DNA: TGTGCCAGCAGCAAACCGAGGGCCCAACCCCCATGCAATGAGCAGTTCTTC.

The CDR3 here is CASSNPGQGYGYTF. The CDR3 DNA reads as TGTGCCAGCAGCAATCCCGGACAGGGCTATGGCTACACCTTC. The chain recombines TRBV9 with TRBJ1-2; TRBD1 aligns across 8 bases. Germline CDR1 SGDLS, CDR2 YYNGEE. V gave up 4 bases and J gave up 4 bases; unmatched junction bases: 6. The CDR3 has 14 residues.

The V gene is TRBV3-1 (or the pseudogene TRBV3-2), the J gene TRBJ2-2, with D uncertain. The germline V gene encodes CDR1 LGHDT and CDR2 YNNKEL (reference sequence). The CDR3 has 15 amino acids. The V and J ends lost 1 base and 1 base respectively, with 7 bases between them. CDR3 amino acids: CASSQVPGNTGELFF. In DNA, the CDR3 is TGTGCCAGCAGCCAAGTTCCGGGGAACACCGGGGAGCTGTTTTTT.

This clone was detected only once. The J gene is TRBJ2-7, the V gene TRBV3-1 (or the pseudogene TRBV3-2), with D maybe TRBD1 (6 bases). The CDR3 length is 12 residues. The ends were cut back, 4 bases at V and 6 bases at J, with 10 bases in the middle. The germline gives CDR1 LGHDT, CDR2 YNNKEL (reference sequence). The chain's CDR3 is CASSRDISEQYF. The CDR3 bases are TGTGCCAGCAGCCGGGACATCTCCGAGCAGTACTTC.

The chain couples TRBV7-2 to TRBJ2-3; D not certain. Trimming shortened V by 1 base and J by 2 bases, and 13 bases separated the two germline ends. CDR3 length equals 16 residues. In germline, CDR1 is SGHTA, CDR2 FQGNSA. The CDR3 nucleotides are TGTGCCAGCAGCTTAGGAGTATTGTTTGTCACAGATACGCAGTATTTT. Its protein product is CASSLGVLFVTDTQYF.

The rearrangement joins TRBV24-1 to TRBJ2-2; the D gene is possibly TRBD2 (6 bases). Trimming removed 4 bases at V and 5 bases at J, with 19 bases between. This CDR3 spans 17 amino acids. Germline CDR1 KGHDR, CDR2 SFDVKD. CDR3 coding DNA: TGTGCCACCAGTGAGACCGGCGGGGCCAAAAGGACCGGGGAGCTGTTTTTT. As protein: CATSETGGAKRTGELFF.

On this clone: Other nucleotide sequences from this sample produce the same CDR3. The chain carries TRBV19 and TRBJ2-1; maybe TRBD2 (6 bases). The length of the CDR3 is 15 residues. V lost 3 bases and J lost 3, with 12 bases in between. Germline CDR1 reads LNHDA; CDR2 reads SQIVND (reference sequence). The CDR3 DNA follows: TGTGCCAGTAGTATTACCGGGACTGGCTACAATGAGCAGTTCTTC. This codes for CASSITGTGYNEQFF.

This sequence joins TRBV18 and TRBJ1-5; possible D gene TRBD1, 6 bases. Germline CDR1 and CDR2: KGHSH and LQKENI. The CDR3 runs to 14 residues. Trimming pared 2 bases from V and 7 bases from J, leaving 12 bases between. In DNA form, the CDR3 reads TGTGCCAGCTCACCATCAGGGGCGGAGCAGCCCCAGCATTTT. This codes for CASSPSGAEQPQHF.

The rearrangement uses TRBV28 and TRBJ1-5; D possibly corresponds to TRBD1 (6 bases). The CDR3 covers 14 residues. V was trimmed by 6 bases and J by 7 bases, leaving 16 bases between them. Germline V gene data show CDR1 as MDHEN and CDR2 as SYDVKM. CDR3 nucleotide sequence: TGTGCCAGCAGCCCCGCAGGGGTGGGACAGCCCCAGCATTTT. The encoded protein is CASSPAGVGQPQHF.

The V gene is TRBV28, the J gene TRBJ1-6, with TRBD1 as a possible D gene (5 bases). The V end lost 2 bases, the J end lost 6 bases, and 8 bases lay between the germline ends. This CDR3 is 14 amino acids long. Germline CDR1 and CDR2: MDHEN and SYDVKM. The CDR3 DNA sequence: TGTGCCAGCAGTTTAGGGCAGGGTAATTCACCCCTCCACTTT. It specifies CASSLGQGNSPLHF.

The chain has TRBV5-1 and TRBJ2-1; 15 bases are a match to TRBD2. The ends lost 4 bases at V and 0 bases at J; junction bases unmatched: 8. Germline values: CDR1 SGHRS, CDR2 YFSETQ. The CDR3 runs 19 residues. DNA of the CDR3: TGCGCCAGCAGCCAGGGACTAGCGGGGGGCCTTAGCTCCTACAATGAGCAGTTCTTC. The encoded protein is CASSQGLAGGLSSYNEQFF.

This chain connects TRBV29-1 to TRBJ2-3, with D unresolved. The CDR3 runs to 14 residues. Per germline, CDR1 SQVTM and CDR2 ANQGSEA. V gave up 5 bases and J gave up 2 bases, with 14 bases separating them. The CDR3 region is CSVWSPGATDTQYF. The DNA for the CDR3 is TGCAGCGTTTGGAGTCCGGGTGCCACAGATACGCAGTATTTT.

The rearrangement links TRBV9 to TRBJ2-3; D perhaps matches TRBD1 (8 bases). The CDR3 has 16 amino acids. V shed 1 base and J shed 2 bases, with 14 bases lying between them. The germline CDR1 and CDR2 sequences are SGDLS and YYNGEE. The CDR3 sequence is CASSVTGGGPTDTQYF. The CDR3 DNA is TGTGCCAGCAGCGTAACAGGGGGGGGACCCACAGATACGCAGTATTTT.

The chain is built from TRBV18 and TRBJ1-2, with D maybe TRBD1 (6 bases). The CDR3 has 16 amino acids. Germline loops: CDR1 KGHSH, CDR2 LQKENI. V was shortened by 6 bases and J by 0 bases, with 17 bases between the two germline ends. CDR3 region: CASSYSGTLANYGYTF. The CDR3 DNA follows: TGTGCCAGCTCGTACTCCGGGACACTCGCTAACTATGGCTACACCTTC.

V usage is TRBV9 and J usage is TRBJ1-1; D gene unclear. The V end lost 4 bases, the J end lost 9 bases, and 16 bases lay between the germline ends. The CDR3 runs 13 residues. Germline CDR1 SGDLS, CDR2 YYNGEE. The DNA for the CDR3 is TGTGCCAGCAGCCCCAATCCCCGTGCGAAAGCTTTCTTT. Translated, it gives CASSPNPRAKAFF.

V is TRBV27 and J is TRBJ1-1; D unclear. Between the trimmed V and J ends, which lost 6 bases and 2 bases, there was a span of 16 bases. Looked up from germline, CDR1 is MNHEY and CDR2 is SMNVEV (reference sequence). The CDR3 loop spans 15 amino acids. The CDR3 coding sequence is TGTGCCAGCAGCCCCGACACTCTCCAAAACACTGAAGCTTTCTTT. Translating it yields CASSPDTLQNTEAFF.

Notes on this clone: A clone one base away is much larger, so this may be a read error. This chain links TRBV5-4 with TRBJ2-2, with 10 positions matching TRBD2. Germline-derived CDR1 and CDR2 are SGHNT and YYREEE (reference sequence). The CDR3 has 16 residues. V lost 4 bases and J lost 1; bases outside the gene matches: 4. The CDR3 coding sequence is TGTGCCAGCAGCCCCGGACTAGCGGAGAACACCGGGGAGCTGTTTTTT. This translates into CASSPGLAENTGELFF.

CDR3: CSAGKDPGTWNTEAFF. The CDR3 region has the DNA TGCAGCGCCGGCAAGGATCCGGGGACATGGAACACTGAAGCTTTCTTT. The rearrangement uses TRBV29-1 and TRBJ1-1; perhaps TRBD1 as D (6 bases). In germline, CDR1 is SQVTM, CDR2 ANQGSEA. CDR3 size: 16 residues. V was trimmed by 7 bases and J by 1 base, leaving 22 bases between them.

The chain has TRBV3-1 (or the pseudogene TRBV3-2) and TRBJ2-7; 8 bases match TRBD2. The CDR3 consists of 16 residues. Trimming at V came to 4 bases and at J to 3 bases, leaving 11 bases not matched to a gene. The V gene's germline CDR1 is LGHDT and CDR2 YNNKEL (reference sequence). The CDR3 sequence: CASSLFSGGDGYEQYF. CDR3 in DNA: TGTGCCAGCAGCCTCTTCTCGGGGGGGGACGGCTACGAGCAGTACTTC.